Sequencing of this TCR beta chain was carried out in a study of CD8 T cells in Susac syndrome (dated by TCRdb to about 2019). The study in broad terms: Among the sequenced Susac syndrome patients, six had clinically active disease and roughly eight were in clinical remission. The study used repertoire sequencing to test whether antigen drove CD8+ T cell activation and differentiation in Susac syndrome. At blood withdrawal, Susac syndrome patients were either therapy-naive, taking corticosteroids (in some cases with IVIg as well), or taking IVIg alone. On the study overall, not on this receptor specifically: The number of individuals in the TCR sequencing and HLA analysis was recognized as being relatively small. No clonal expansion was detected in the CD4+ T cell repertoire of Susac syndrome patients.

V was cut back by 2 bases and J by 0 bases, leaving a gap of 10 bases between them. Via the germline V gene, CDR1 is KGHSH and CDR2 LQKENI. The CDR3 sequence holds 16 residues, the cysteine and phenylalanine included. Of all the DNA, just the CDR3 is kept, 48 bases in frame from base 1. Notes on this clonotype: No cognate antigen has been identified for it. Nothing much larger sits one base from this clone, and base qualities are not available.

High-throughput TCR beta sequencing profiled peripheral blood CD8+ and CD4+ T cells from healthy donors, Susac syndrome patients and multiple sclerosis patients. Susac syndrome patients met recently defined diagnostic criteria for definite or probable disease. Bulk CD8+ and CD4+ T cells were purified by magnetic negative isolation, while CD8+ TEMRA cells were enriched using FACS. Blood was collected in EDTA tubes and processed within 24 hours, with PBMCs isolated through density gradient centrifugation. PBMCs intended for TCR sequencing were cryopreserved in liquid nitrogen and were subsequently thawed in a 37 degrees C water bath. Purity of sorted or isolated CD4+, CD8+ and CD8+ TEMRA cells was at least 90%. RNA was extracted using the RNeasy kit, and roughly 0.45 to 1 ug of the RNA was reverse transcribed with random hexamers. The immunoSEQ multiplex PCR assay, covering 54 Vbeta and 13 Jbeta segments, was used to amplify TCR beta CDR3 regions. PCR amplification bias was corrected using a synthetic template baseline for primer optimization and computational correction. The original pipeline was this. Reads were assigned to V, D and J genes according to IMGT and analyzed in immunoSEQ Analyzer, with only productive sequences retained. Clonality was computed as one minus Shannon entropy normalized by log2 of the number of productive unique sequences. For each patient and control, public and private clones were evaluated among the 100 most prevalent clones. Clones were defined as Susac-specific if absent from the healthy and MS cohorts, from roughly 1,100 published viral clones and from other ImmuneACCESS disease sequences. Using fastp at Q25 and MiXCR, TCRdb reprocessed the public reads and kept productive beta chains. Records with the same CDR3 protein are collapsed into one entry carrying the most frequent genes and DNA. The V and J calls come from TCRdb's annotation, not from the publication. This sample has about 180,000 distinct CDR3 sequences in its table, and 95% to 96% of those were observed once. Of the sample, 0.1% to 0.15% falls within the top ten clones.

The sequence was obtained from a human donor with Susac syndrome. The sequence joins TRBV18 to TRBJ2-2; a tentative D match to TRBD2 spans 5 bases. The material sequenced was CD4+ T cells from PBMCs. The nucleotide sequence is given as TGTGCCAGCTCACCAGGACTGACCGCGAACACCGGGGAGCTGTTTTTT. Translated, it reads CASSPGLTANTGELFF. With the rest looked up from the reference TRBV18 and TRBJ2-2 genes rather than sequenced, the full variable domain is NAGVMQNPRHLVRRRGQEARLRCSPMKGHSHVYWYRQLPEEGLKFMVYLQKENIIDESGMPKERFSAEFPKEGPSILRIQQVVRGDSAAYFCASSPGLTANTGELFFGEGSRLTVL.